The 9 T cell receptor beta chains listed next were all sequenced from one sample in a study of Ad26.COV2.S vaccination and SARS-CoV-2 variants. Regarding treatment: around 19 received Ad26.COV2.S at low or high dose, single or two shots; about 5 received placebo; per-sample allocation not given. Each sample was drawn 63 days after the first injection (of vaccine or placebo). Clones were read by immunoSEQ multiplex PCR, and TCRdb kept only the in-frame ones, dropping some. The sample holds around 450,000 clones; 89% are singletons and the top ten take approximately 2.5%. The starting material was peripheral blood, obtained in a trial of Ad26.COV2.S vaccine versus placebo. The source is a person aged 18 to 65 who received the Ad26.COV2.S COVID-19 vaccine or a placebo.

The chain employs TRBV6-5 and TRBJ1-6; the match to TRBD1 covers 7 bases. This CDR3 contains 14 residues. Germline-derived CDR1 and CDR2 are MNHEY and SVGAGI. Unmatched junction bases numbered 7, after V lost 6 bases and J lost 8 bases. The CDR3 here is CASSLQGMDSPLHF. CDR3 nucleotides: TGTGCCAGCAGCCTACAGGGGATGGATTCACCCCTCCACTTT.

V usage is TRBV7-3 and J usage is TRBJ2-1, with D unclear. Trimming took off 1 base at V and 6 bases at J, with 7 bases between the two ends. The CDR3 spans 13 residues. The germline V gene has CDR1 SGHTA and CDR2 FQGTGA. CDR3 in amino acids: CASSLRVGNEQFF. The CDR3 region has the DNA TGTGCCAGCAGCTTAAGGGTTGGCAATGAGCAGTTCTTC.

The chain recombines TRBV6-5 with TRBJ2-1, with 9 bases fitting TRBD2. The CDR3 loop spans 15 amino acids. The germline CDR1 and CDR2 sequences are MNHEY and SVGAGI. Losses at the gene ends were 5 bases for V and 8 bases for J; bases not matched to a gene: 10. Written as DNA, the CDR3 is TGTGCCAGCAGTCCCGGGGCGGGAGGGTTCGATGAGCAGTTCTTC. Translated, it gives CASSPGAGGFDEQFF.

This clone was seen a single time. The chain joins TRBV7-2 to TRBJ2-5; TRBD1 aligns across 8 bases. Trimming removed 4 bases from V and 4 bases from J; junction bases left unmatched: 5. Germline-derived CDR1 and CDR2 are SGHTA and FQGNSA. CDR3 length: 14 amino acids. DNA of the CDR3: TGTGCCAGCAGCTCCCGCAGGGGGCGAGAGACCCAGTACTTC. It translates to CASSSRRGRETQYF. The full variable domain, completed using reference TRBV7-2 and TRBJ2-5, is GAGVSQSPSNKVTEKGKDVELRCDPISGHTALYWYRQSLGQGLEFLIYFQGNSAPDKSGLPSDRFSAERTGGSVSTLTIQRTQQEDSAVYLCASSSRRGRETQYFGPGTRLLVL.

The V gene is TRBV20-1, the J gene TRBJ1-4, with 10 nucleotides matching TRBD1. CDR3 length: 14 residues. Germline assignment: CDR1 DFQATT and CDR2 SNEGSKA (reference sequence). V gave up 3 bases and J gave up 7 bases; unmatched junction bases: 5. The CDR3 coding sequence is TGCAGTGCTAGTCCGGGACAGGGGTCTGAAAAACTGTTTTTT. It specifies CSASPGQGSEKLFF.

The chain combines TRBV7-9 with TRBJ1-3; D not resolved. Germline V lookup: CDR1 SEHNR, CDR2 FQNEAQ (reference sequence). V gave up 7 bases and J gave up 2 bases, with 15 bases separating them. CDR3 length equals 15 residues. CDR3 coding DNA: TGTGCCAGCATCCCACCGGTGAACCCTGGAAACACCATATATTTT. Translated, it gives CASIPPVNPGNTIYF.

The rearrangement joins TRBV6-2 or TRBV6-3 to TRBJ1-2; the D is unclear. The CDR3 runs to 11 residues. The germline V gene encodes CDR1 MNHEY and CDR2 SVGEGT. V shed 6 bases and J shed 8 bases, with 10 bases lying between them. The CDR3 sequence: CASSALYGYTF. Here the CDR3 DNA reads TGTGCCAGCAGCGCGCTTTACGGCTACACCTTC.

The chain is built from TRBV4-3 and TRBJ1-1; D gene ambiguous. V lost 0 bases, J lost 3 bases, and 11 bases lay in between. Germline V gene data show CDR1 as LGHNA and CDR2 as YSLEER. CDR3 length: 15 amino acids. CDR3 bases: TGCGCCAGCAGCCAAGATTCGGGTGCGGACACTGAAGCTTTCTTT. It encodes CASSQDSGADTEAFF.

The chain has TRBV7-2 and TRBJ2-3; a possible D gene is TRBD2 (5 bases). The CDR3 loop spans 14 amino acids. Germline V gives CDR1 SGHTA, CDR2 FQGNSA. Trimming removed 4 bases at V and 11 bases at J, with 19 bases between. DNA of the CDR3: TGTGCCAGCAGCTCCGATACCCGGGGTGGTCGGCAGTATTTT. It codes for CASSSDTRGGRQYF.